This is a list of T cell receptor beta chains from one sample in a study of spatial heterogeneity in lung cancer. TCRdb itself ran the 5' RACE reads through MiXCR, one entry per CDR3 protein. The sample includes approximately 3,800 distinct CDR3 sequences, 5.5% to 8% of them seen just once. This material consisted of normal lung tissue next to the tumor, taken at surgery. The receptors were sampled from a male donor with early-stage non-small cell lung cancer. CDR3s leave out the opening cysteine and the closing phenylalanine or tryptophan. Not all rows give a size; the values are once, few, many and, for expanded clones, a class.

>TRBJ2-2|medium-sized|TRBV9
ASSAPPGRLNTGELF
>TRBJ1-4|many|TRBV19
ASSIGTSTNEKLF
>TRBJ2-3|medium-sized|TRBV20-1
SVLTSGNTDTQY
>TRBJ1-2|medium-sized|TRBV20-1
SASQGPYGYT
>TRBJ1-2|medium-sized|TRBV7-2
ASSRGSTYGYT
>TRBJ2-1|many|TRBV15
ATSGNPSGGNNEQF
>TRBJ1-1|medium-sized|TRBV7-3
ASSLRPGGQGRTEAF
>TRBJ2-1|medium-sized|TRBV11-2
ASSLDYLQSSYNEQF
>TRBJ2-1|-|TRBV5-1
ASSLAASGIDEQF
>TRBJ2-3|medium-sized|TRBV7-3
ASSSTGGATDTQY
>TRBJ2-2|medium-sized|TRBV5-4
ASSLGQGAFGELF
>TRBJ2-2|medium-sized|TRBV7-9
ASSLGGAGELF
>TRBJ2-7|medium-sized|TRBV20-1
SAQNRDRGTYEQY